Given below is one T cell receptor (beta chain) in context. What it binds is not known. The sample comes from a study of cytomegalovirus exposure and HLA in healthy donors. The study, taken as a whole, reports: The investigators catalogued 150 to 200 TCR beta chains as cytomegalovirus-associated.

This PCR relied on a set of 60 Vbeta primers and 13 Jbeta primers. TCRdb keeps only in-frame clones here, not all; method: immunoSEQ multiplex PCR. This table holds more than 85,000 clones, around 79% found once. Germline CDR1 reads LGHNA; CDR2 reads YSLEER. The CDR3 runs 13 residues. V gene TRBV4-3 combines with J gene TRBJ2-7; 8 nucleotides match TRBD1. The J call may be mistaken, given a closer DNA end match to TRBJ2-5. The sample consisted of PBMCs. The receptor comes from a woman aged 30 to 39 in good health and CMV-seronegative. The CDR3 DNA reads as TGCGCCAGCAGCGTTGACAGGGGAGAGACCCAGTACTTC. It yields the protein CASSVDRGETQYF.